These 30 T cell receptor beta chains share one sample of origin, sequenced in a study of prognosis after radiotherapy for stage I lung cancer. TCR beta CDR3 amplification from genomic DNA was performed by two-round multiplex PCR. Amplification during the initial PCR round employed primers specific to each TRBV and TRBJ gene. TCRdb reprocessed the multiplex PCR reads via MiXCR and lists one record per CDR3 protein. The sample lists tens of thousands of distinct CDR3 sequences, more than 20% occurring once. This material consisted of PBMCs, taken before or after stereotactic body radiation therapy (not recorded which). These receptors all stem from a donor aged 50 or older with non-small cell lung cancer.

DNA of the CDR3: TGCAGTGGAAGTCGATACTACGAGCAGTACTTC. Translation gives CSGSRYYEQYF. The V call is TRBV20-1, the J call TRBJ2-7; D remains ambiguous. Germline CDR1 and CDR2: DFQATT and SNEGSKA (reference sequence). V lost 7 bases to trimming and J lost 3 bases, with 10 bases between them. This CDR3 has 11 amino acids.

This clonotype was detected many times. The gene calls are TRBV5-4 and TRBJ1-6; TRBD1 agrees at 9 bases. Trimming at V came to 9 bases and at J to 10 bases, leaving 8 bases not matched to a gene. The CDR3 loop spans 13 amino acids. CDR1 is SGHNT and CDR2 is YYREEE in the germline V gene (reference sequence). Here the CDR3 reads CATKRDRVSPLHF. Here the CDR3 DNA reads TGTGCCACCAAACGGGACAGGGTATCACCCCTCCACTTT.

This clonotype came up many times. This chain connects TRBV28 to TRBJ1-5; weak D call: TRBD1 (6 bases). Germline assignment: CDR1 MDHEN and CDR2 SYDVKM. The V and J ends lost 1 base and 7 bases respectively, with 11 bases between them. The CDR3 is 14 residues long. CDR3 bases: TGTGCCAGCAGTTTATTTAGGGACAACCAGCCCCAGCATTTT. Translating it yields CASSLFRDNQPQHF.

This clonotype was observed at least ten times. This chain joins TRBV20-1 and TRBJ2-1; D is unresolved. CDR3 length: 14 residues. Germline V gene sequence: CDR1 DFQATT, CDR2 SNEGSKA (reference sequence). V lost 3 bases, J lost 2 bases, and 11 bases lay in between. The CDR3 region is CSASGRITYNEQFF. The CDR3 coding sequence is TGCAGTGCTAGTGGCAGGATTACCTACAATGAGCAGTTCTTC.

This clonotype was observed at least ten times. V and J are TRBV5-8 and TRBJ2-7, with D perhaps TRBD1 (5 bases). The germline V gene encodes CDR1 SGHTS and CDR2 YDEGEE. This CDR3 comprises 15 residues. Trimming removed 0 bases at V and 3 bases at J, with 13 bases between. CDR3 sequence: CASSLGDDSLYEQYF. DNA for the CDR3: TGTGCCAGCAGCTTGGGAGATGACAGTCTCTACGAGCAGTACTTC.

This clonotype was observed many times. The chain recombines TRBV6-1 with TRBJ2-3; 9 bases match TRBD2. The V gene end was trimmed by 7 bases and the J gene end by 9 bases; junction bases not matched to a gene: 14. The CDR3 length is 15 residues. Germline values: CDR1 MNHNS, CDR2 SASEGT. CDR3 residues: CASMGMASGDKTQYF. In DNA form, the CDR3 reads TGTGCCAGCATGGGTATGGCTAGCGGGGATAAGACGCAGTATTTT.

This clonotype has at least ten counts. The chain carries TRBV20-1 and TRBJ1-1; 12 bases match TRBD1. V lost 0 bases and J lost 1; bases outside the gene matches: 6. The CDR3 length is 17 residues. Germline assignment: CDR1 DFQATT and CDR2 SNEGSKA (reference sequence). The CDR3 DNA reads as TGCAGTGCTAGAGATCTCGGGACAGGGGGCTGGAACACTGAAGCTTTCTTT. This sequence encodes CSARDLGTGGWNTEAFF.

This clonotype was seen at least ten times. The chain carries TRBV7-3 and TRBJ2-5, with 8 bases identical to TRBD2. With V trimmed by 5 bases and J by 5 bases, 4 bases remained unmatched. The CDR3 loop spans 13 amino acids. Germline V gives CDR1 SGHTA, CDR2 FQGTGA. DNA for the CDR3: TGTGCCAGCAGCCCCGGGGGGGTGGAGACCCAGTACTTC. Translating gives CASSPGGVETQYF.

Many counts were recorded for this clonotype. This chain connects TRBV5-1 to TRBJ1-6, with TRBD1 as a possible D gene (5 bases). V lost 7 bases and J lost 0, with 14 bases in between. From germline, CDR1 is SGHRS and CDR2 YFSETQ. This CDR3 spans 16 amino acids. The CDR3 here is CASRRQYDSYNSPLHF. The CDR3 region has the DNA TGCGCCAGCCGTCGACAGTACGACTCCTATAATTCACCCCTCCACTTT. The full variable domain, completed using reference TRBV5-1 and TRBJ1-6, is KAGVTQTPRYLIKTRGQQVTLSCSPISGHRSVSWYQQTPGQGLQFLFEYFSETQRNKGNFPGRFSGRQFSNSRSEMNVSTLELGDSALYLCASRRQYDSYNSPLHFGNGTRLTVT.

The gene calls are TRBV7-2 and TRBJ2-3; TRBD2 matches at 13 bases. This CDR3 comprises 17 residues. Germline V lookup: CDR1 SGHTA, CDR2 FQGNSA. The J segment lost 6 bases and the V segment lost 4 bases, leaving 10 bases of the junction unmatched. CDR3 in DNA: TGTGCCAGCAGCTCTACTAGCGGGGGGGCCTCAACCGATACGCAGTATTTT. It codes for CASSSTSGGASTDTQYF.

The table lists this clonotype with many counts. The chain recombines TRBV4-3 with TRBJ1-4; TRBD1 matches 8 bases. CDR3 length: 16 amino acids. The V gene end was trimmed by 4 bases and the J gene end by 5 bases; junction bases not matched to a gene: 9. Looked up from germline, CDR1 is LGHNA and CDR2 is YSLEER. The CDR3 reads CASSPTRTGRNEKLFF. In DNA, the CDR3 is TGCGCCAGCAGCCCCACCCGGACAGGGAGGAATGAAAAACTGTTTTTT.

At least ten counts were recorded for this clonotype. The chain uses TRBV20-1 and TRBJ2-3, with TRBD1 as a possible D gene (5 bases). Germline V gene lookup returns CDR1 DFQATT and CDR2 SNEGSKA (reference sequence). The CDR3 extends over 14 amino acids. V dropped 6 bases and J dropped 3 bases, with 16 bases sitting between them. CDR3: CSAPTAGFTDTQYF. The CDR3 region has the DNA TGCAGTGCCCCAACGGCAGGGTTTACAGATACGCAGTATTTT.

This clonotype was seen a few times. This rearrangement joins TRBV4-1 to TRBJ2-5; 10 nucleotides match TRBD2. Trimming took 1 base from V and 5 from J; bases not matched to a gene: 10. The CDR3 contains 17 residues. Germline CDR1 and CDR2: MGHRA and YSYEKL. The CDR3 region has the DNA TGCGCCAGCAGCCAAGTGGCTAGCGGGGGTCATAGGGAGACCCAGTACTTC. Translating gives CASSQVASGGHRETQYF.

This clonotype occurred many times. This chain connects TRBV30 to TRBJ2-1; the D call may be TRBD1 or TRBD2 (6 bases each). Trimming cost V 1 base and J 6 bases, with 16 bases left between them. The CDR3 sequence is 15 residues long. The germline V gene has CDR1 GTSNPN and CDR2 SVGIG (reference sequence). CDR3 residues: CAWSAGEDSSNEQFF. The CDR3 DNA reads TGTGCCTGGAGTGCAGGGGAGGACAGTTCCAATGAGCAGTTCTTC.

J is TRBJ2-3 and V is TRBV12-3 or TRBV12-4; 13 nucleotides match TRBD2. The CDR3 contains 17 residues. After removal of 5 bases from V and 0 bases from J, the junction contained 5 bases not matched to a gene. The CDR3 bases are TGTGCCAGCAGTGGCGGGACTAGCGGGGTCAGCACAGATACGCAGTATTTT. Its translation: CASSGGTSGVSTDTQYF.

This clonotype showed up many times. This chain's CDR3 is CASSGASSYNSPLHF. The DNA of the CDR3 is TGTGCCAGCAGTGGGGCGAGCTCCTATAATTCACCCCTCCACTTT. The chain employs TRBV2 and TRBJ1-6; D is undetermined. The CDR3 length is 15 residues. Trimming left V 4 bases short and J 0 bases short, with 7 bases between. Germline assignment: CDR1 SNHLY and CDR2 FYNNEI.

This clonotype was counted a few times. A much larger clone is a single base away; this may be a read error. This rearrangement joins TRBV3-1 to TRBJ1-2, with 10 bases aligning to TRBD1. This CDR3 contains 15 residues. Trimming took 2 bases from V and 8 from J; bases not matched to a gene: 8. Germline CDR1 LGHDT, CDR2 YNNKEL (reference sequence). CDR3 sequence (DNA): TGTGCCAGCAGCCAAAGTGTGACAGGGGGCCGGGGCTACACCTTC. Translating gives CASSQSVTGGRGYTF.

This clonotype was picked up many times. V usage is TRBV2 and J usage is TRBJ1-4, with 8 bases matching TRBD1. The germline V gene has CDR1 SNHLY and CDR2 FYNNEI. This CDR3 comprises 14 residues. V dropped 4 bases and J dropped 7; count of bases not matched to a gene: 5. The DNA of the CDR3 is TGTGCCAGCAGTGGAACAGGGGGAGGTGAAAAACTGTTTTTT. Translated, it gives CASSGTGGGEKLFF.

This clonotype was recorded a few times. With a much larger clone just one base away, this may be a read error. Since no conserved phenylalanine or tryptophan closes the CDR3, a read error is the likely cause. The rearrangement joins TRBV2 to TRBJ2-7, with D perhaps TRBD2 (5 bases). CDR1 is SNHLY, CDR2 FYNNEI, per germline. V gave up 4 bases and J gave up 1 base, with 11 bases separating them. The CDR3 spans 14 residues. CDR3 nucleotide sequence: TGTGCCAGCAGTGGGACTTTGTTATCCTACGAGCAGTACCTC. It specifies CASSGTLLSYEQYL.

Note on this clonotype: An end of the junction does not agree with germline; a read error may underlie this. This rearrangement joins TRBV6-1 to TRBJ1-6; TRBD1 matches 7 bases. This CDR3 spans 14 amino acids. CDR1 and CDR2 from the germline V gene are MNHNS and SASEGT. The CDR3 region has the DNA TGTGCCAGCAGCCCGGGACAGCACAAATCACCACTCCGCTTT. Translated, it gives CASSPGQHKSPLRF.

The table lists this clonotype with a count of one. This may come from a read error, since a much larger clone is one base off. The rearrangement links TRBV5-5 to TRBJ2-1; D remains ambiguous. There are 15 residues in the CDR3. Per germline, CDR1 SGHKS and CDR2 YYEKEE (reference sequence). Trimming left V 4 bases short and J 4 bases short, with 15 bases between. The CDR3 reads CASSLDAGSYNEQFF. As DNA, the CDR3 is TGTGCCAGCAGCCTGGATGCCGGGTCTTACAATGAGCAGTTCTTC.

The CDR3 spells CASSLTGAALSEQYF. DNA for the CDR3: TGTGCCAGCAGTCTGACAGGGGCTGCATTGTCCGAGCAGTACTTC. The chain combines TRBV4-2 with TRBJ2-7, with 8 positions matching TRBD1. There are 15 residues in the CDR3. The germline gives CDR1 LGHNA, CDR2 YNFKEQ. With V trimmed by 6 bases and J by 6 bases, 13 bases remained unmatched.

This clonotype was found many times. V and J are TRBV20-1 and TRBJ1-5; TRBD1 aligns across 10 bases. The germline CDR1 and CDR2 sequences are DFQATT and SNEGSKA (reference sequence). After removal of 5 bases from V and 7 bases from J, the junction contained 8 bases not matched to a gene. The CDR3 loop spans 14 amino acids. The CDR3 DNA follows: TGCAGTGCTGGAGGACAGGGGGATAGGCAGCCCCAGCATTTT. Encoded protein: CSAGGQGDRQPQHF.

The table lists this clonotype with many counts. The rearrangement joins TRBV20-1 to TRBJ1-4; 8 bases are a match to TRBD1. Unmatched junction bases numbered 4, after V lost 6 bases and J lost 4 bases. Germline V CDR1 and CDR2: DFQATT, SNEGSKA (reference sequence). This CDR3 spans 13 amino acids. In DNA, the CDR3 is TGCAGTGCCAGGACAGGGAATAATGAAAAACTGTTTTTT. Its translation: CSARTGNNEKLFF.

Concerning this clonotype itself: A read error may be the cause here, since a much bigger clone is one base away. The chain uses TRBV3-1 and TRBJ1-5; tentative D call: TRBD1 (5 bases). The germline gives CDR1 LGHDT, CDR2 YNNKEL (reference sequence). The CDR3 sequence is 15 residues long. The V gene lost 5 bases and the J gene lost 6 bases, with 17 bases spanning the gap. The CDR3 sequence: CASSEGGAALQPQHF. The CDR3 DNA reads TGTGCCAGCAGCGAAGGCGGGGCAGCGCTTCAGCCCCAGCATTTT.

This clonotype was observed a single time. Sequence at one end of the junction differs from germline and may be a read error. The J gene is TRBJ2-1, the V gene TRBV7-2, with TRBD1 identical over 7 bases. Germline CDR1 reads SGHTA; CDR2 reads FQGNSA. This CDR3 comprises 15 residues. CDR3 sequence: CASSSDRRFYNEQIF. The CDR3 coding sequence is TGTGCCAGCAGCTCGGACAGGCGATTTTACAATGAGCAGATCTTC.

The chain uses TRBV5-4 and TRBJ2-5; TRBD1 agrees at 7 bases. The CDR3 runs to 14 residues. J was trimmed by 2 bases and V by 1 base; bases with no gene match: 2. Per germline, CDR1 SGHNT and CDR2 YYREEE (reference sequence). The CDR3 region is CASSLKTGQETQYF. CDR3 in DNA: TGTGCCAGCAGCTTGAAGACAGGGCAAGAGACCCAGTACTTC.

This clonotype has a count of ten or more. The chain uses TRBV19 and TRBJ1-2, with D hard to call. Germline loops: CDR1 LNHDA, CDR2 SQIVND (reference sequence). This CDR3 contains 13 residues. V gave up 1 base and J gave up 3 bases, with 6 bases separating them. This chain's CDR3 is CASSIGGHYGYTF. As DNA, the CDR3 is TGTGCCAGTAGTATAGGCGGTCACTATGGCTACACCTTC.

This clonotype was found many times. The genes are TRBV7-6 and TRBJ2-2; 9 bases match TRBD1. V dropped 6 bases and J dropped 7; count of bases not matched to a gene: 15. The CDR3 is 17 residues long. Per the germline V gene, CDR1 is SGHVS and CDR2 is FNYEAQ. CDR3 residues: CASSQRSTGGISGELFF. The CDR3, as DNA: TGTGCCAGCAGTCAGAGGAGTACAGGGGGCATCAGCGGGGAGCTGTTTTTT.

This clonotype was recorded once. The chain combines TRBV28 with TRBJ1-2, with no clear D. The CDR3 runs to 14 residues. V was cut by 2 bases and J by 9 bases, with 16 bases left in between. Germline V CDR1 and CDR2: MDHEN, SYDVKM. CDR3 loop: CASSLPRWAGSYTF. In DNA, the CDR3 is TGTGCCAGCAGTTTACCGCGGTGGGCGGGCAGCTACACCTTC.